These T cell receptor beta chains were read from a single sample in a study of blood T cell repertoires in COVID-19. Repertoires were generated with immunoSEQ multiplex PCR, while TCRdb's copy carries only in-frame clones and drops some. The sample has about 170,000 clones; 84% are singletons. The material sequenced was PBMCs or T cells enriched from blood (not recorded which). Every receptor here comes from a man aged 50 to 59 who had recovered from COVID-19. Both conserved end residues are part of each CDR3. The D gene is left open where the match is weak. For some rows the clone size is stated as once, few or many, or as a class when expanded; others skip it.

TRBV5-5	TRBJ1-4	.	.	CASSPRQPRDNEKLFF	TGTGCCAGCAGCCCGAGGCAGCCCCGAGATAATGAAAAACTGTTTTTT
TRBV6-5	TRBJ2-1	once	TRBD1	CASRAGTGAYNEQFF	TGTGCCAGCAGGGCCGGGACAGGGGCCTACAATGAGCAGTTCTTC
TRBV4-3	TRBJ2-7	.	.	CASSRDSGYEQYF	TGCGCCAGCAGCCGGGATAGCGGCTACGAGCAGTACTTC
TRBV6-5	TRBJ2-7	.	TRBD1	CASSYQDRAAYEQYF	TGTGCCAGCAGTTACCAGGACAGGGCGGCCTACGAGCAGTACTTC
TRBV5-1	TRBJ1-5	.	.	CASSLEGYSNQPQHF	TGCGCCAGCAGCTTGGAGGGGTATAGCAATCAGCCCCAGCATTTT
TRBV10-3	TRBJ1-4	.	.	CAISESQGNEKLFF	TGTGCCATCAGTGAGTCCCAGGGCAATGAAAAACTGTTTTTT
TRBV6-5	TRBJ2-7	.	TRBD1	CASRDRDQREQYF	TGTGCCAGTAGAGACAGGGATCAGCGCGAGCAGTACTTC
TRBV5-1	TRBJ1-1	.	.	CASSLASLNTEAFF	TGCGCCAGCAGCTTGGCCTCTTTGAACACTGAAGCTTTCTTT
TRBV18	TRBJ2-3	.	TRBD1	CASSPRQGGADTQYF	TGTGCCAGCTCACCAAGACAGGGTGGGGCAGATACGCAGTATTTT
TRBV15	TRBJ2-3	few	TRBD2	CATSRDPSLAGGQDTQYF	TGTGCCACCAGCAGAGACCCCTCCCTAGCGGGGGGGCAGGATACGCAGTATTTT
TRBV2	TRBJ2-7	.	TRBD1	CASRAGQGSNEQYF	TGTGCCAGCAGGGCGGGACAGGGGTCCAACGAGCAGTACTTC
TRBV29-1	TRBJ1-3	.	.	CSVEKPKMSGPENTIYF	TGCAGCGTTGAAAAACCGAAAATGTCAGGCCCGGAAAACACCATATATTTT
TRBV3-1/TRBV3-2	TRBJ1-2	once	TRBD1	CASSYRWTGNYGYTF	TGTGCCAGCAGCTATCGATGGACAGGCAACTATGGCTACACCTTC
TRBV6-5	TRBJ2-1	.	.	CASRTGVGDNEQFF	TGTGCCAGCAGAACTGGGGTAGGGGACAATGAGCAGTTCTTC
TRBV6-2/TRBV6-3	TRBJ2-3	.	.	CASSYGGLNTQYF	TGTGCCAGCAGTTACGGAGGACTAAATACGCAGTATTTT
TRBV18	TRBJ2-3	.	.	CASTIQGGDTDTQYF	TGTGCCAGCACAATACAGGGTGGGGACACAGATACGCAGTATTTT
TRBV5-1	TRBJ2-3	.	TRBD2	CASSGLAGGLTDTQYF	TGCGCCAGCAGCGGGTTAGCGGGGGGGCTTACAGATACGCAGTATTTT
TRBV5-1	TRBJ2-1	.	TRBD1	CASSLATGGLYNEQFF	TGCGCCAGCAGCTTAGCGACAGGGGGGTTATACAATGAGCAGTTCTTC
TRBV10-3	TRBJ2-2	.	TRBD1	CAIRRGTGGTGELFF	TGTGCCATCAGGAGGGGGACAGGGGGCACCGGGGAGCTGTTTTTT
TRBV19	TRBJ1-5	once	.	CASSIGQAWGNQPQHF	TGTGCCAGTAGTATCGGACAAGCCTGGGGCAATCAGCCCCAGCATTTT
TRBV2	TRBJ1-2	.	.	CAAGYIGGYTF	TGTGCCGCGGGGTATATCGGAGGCTACACCTTC
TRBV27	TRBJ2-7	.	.	CASSNPNRLGYEQYF	TGTGCCAGCAGTAACCCAAACAGATTGGGCTACGAGCAGTACTTC
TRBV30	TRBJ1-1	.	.	CAWSKRTALNTEAFF	TGTGCCTGGAGTAAGCGGACAGCGCTGAACACTGAAGCTTTCTTT
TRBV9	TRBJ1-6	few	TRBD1	CASSGTGGTYSPLHF	TGTGCCAGCAGCGGGACAGGGGGCACTTATTCACCCCTCCACTTT
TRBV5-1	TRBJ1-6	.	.	CASSRDSANSPLHF	TGCGCCAGCAGCCGGGACTCCGCAAATTCACCCCTCCACTTT
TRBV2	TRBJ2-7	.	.	CASSERGSYEQYF	TGTGCCAGCAGTGAAAGGGGGTCCTACGAGCAGTACTTC
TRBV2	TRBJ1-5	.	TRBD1	CASSEEGTGRNQPQHF	TGTGCCAGCAGTGAAGAAGGGACAGGGAGGAATCAGCCCCAGCATTTT
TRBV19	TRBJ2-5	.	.	CASSIFTTDQETQYF	TGTGCCAGTAGTATTTTTACGACAGACCAAGAGACCCAGTACTTC
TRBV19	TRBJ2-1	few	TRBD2	CASSIGTSGGGYNEQFF	TGTGCCAGTAGTATAGGGACTAGCGGGGGAGGCTACAATGAGCAGTTCTTC
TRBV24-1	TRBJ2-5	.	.	CATSDGGLRAQTQYF	TGTGCCACCAGTGATGGGGGGTTAAGGGCGCAGACCCAGTACTTC
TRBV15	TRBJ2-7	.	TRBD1	CATSIRTGPHEQYF	TGTGCCACCAGCATCCGGACAGGGCCCCACGAGCAGTACTTC
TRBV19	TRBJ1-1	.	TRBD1	CASNTNRGRSEAFF	TGTGCCAGTAATACGAACAGGGGGCGCAGTGAAGCTTTCTTT
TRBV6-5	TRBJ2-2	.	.	CASTIRGTGELFF	TGTGCCAGCACAATAAGAGGAACCGGGGAGCTGTTTTTT
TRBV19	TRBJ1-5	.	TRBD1	CASSSRTGNYNQPQHF	TGTGCCAGTAGTTCGCGGACAGGGAATTACAATCAGCCCCAGCATTTT
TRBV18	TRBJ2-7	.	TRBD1	CASSPDRVSIYEQYF	TGTGCCAGCTCACCCGACAGGGTCTCTATTTACGAGCAGTACTTC
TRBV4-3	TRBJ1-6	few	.	CASSQTAQGGKGNSPLHF	TGCGCCAGCAGCCAAACTGCTCAGGGAGGAAAGGGAAATTCACCCCTCCACTTT
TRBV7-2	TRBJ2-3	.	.	CASSLVPGTFGAADTQYF	TGTGCCAGCAGCTTAGTACCCGGGACATTTGGGGCCGCGGATACGCAGTATTTT
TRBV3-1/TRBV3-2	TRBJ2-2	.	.	CASSSHAGPNTGELFF	TGTGCCAGCAGCTCGCATGCGGGGCCGAACACCGGGGAGCTGTTTTTT
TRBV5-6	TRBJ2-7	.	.	CASSSAGTRHYEQYF	TGTGCCAGCAGCTCCGCCGGGACAAGACACTACGAGCAGTACTTC
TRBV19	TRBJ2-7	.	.	CASSIGGATYEQYF	TGTGCCAGTAGTATCGGCGGGGCCACCTACGAGCAGTACTTC
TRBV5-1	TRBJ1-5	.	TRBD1	CASSLGQINQPQHF	TGCGCCAGCAGCCTGGGACAGATCAATCAGCCCCAGCATTTT
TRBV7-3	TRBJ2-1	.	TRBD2	CASSLKASGGDEQFF	TGTGCCAGCAGCTTAAAGGCCAGCGGGGGAGATGAGCAGTTCTTC
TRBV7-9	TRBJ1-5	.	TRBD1	CASSLEGTGTNQPQHF	TGTGCCAGCAGCTTAGAAGGGACAGGGACAAATCAGCCCCAGCATTTT
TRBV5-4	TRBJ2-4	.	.	CASSLDSGEVF	TGTGCCAGCAGCTTGGATTCGGGGGAGGTCTTC
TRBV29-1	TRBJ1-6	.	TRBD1	CSAREQGNSPLHF	TGCAGCGCTAGGGAACAGGGGAATTCACCCCTCCACTTT
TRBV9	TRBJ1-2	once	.	CASSVGVQADYGYTF	TGTGCCAGCAGCGTAGGGGTCCAGGCAGACTATGGCTACACCTTC
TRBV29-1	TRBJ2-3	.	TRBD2	CSVGTRGDTQYF	TGCAGCGTTGGGACTAGGGGTGATACGCAGTATTTT
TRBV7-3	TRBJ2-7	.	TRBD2	CASSLIAGGSYEQYF	TGTGCCAGCAGCTTAATAGCGGGGGGCTCCTACGAGCAGTACTTC
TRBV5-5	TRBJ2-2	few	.	CASSLEGANTGELFF	TGTGCCAGCAGCTTGGAGGGGGCGAACACCGGGGAGCTGTTTTTT
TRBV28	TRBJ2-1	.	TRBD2	CASSSGAGGYNEQFF	TGTGCCAGCAGTTCAGGAGCGGGGGGGTACAATGAGCAGTTCTTC
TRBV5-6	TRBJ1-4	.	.	CASTTGGPNEKLFF	TGTGCCAGCACCACGGGAGGACCTAATGAAAAACTGTTTTTT